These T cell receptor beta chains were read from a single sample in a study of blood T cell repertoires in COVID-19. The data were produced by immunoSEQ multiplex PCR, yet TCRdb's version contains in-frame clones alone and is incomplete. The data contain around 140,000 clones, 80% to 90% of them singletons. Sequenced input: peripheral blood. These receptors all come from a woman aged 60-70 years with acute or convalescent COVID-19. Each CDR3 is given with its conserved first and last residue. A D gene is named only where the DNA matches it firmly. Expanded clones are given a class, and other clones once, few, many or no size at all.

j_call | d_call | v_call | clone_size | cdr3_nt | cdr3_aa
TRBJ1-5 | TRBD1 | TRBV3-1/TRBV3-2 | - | TGTGCCAGCAGCGAGACAGGGGTAAATCAGCCCCAGCATTTT | CASSETGVNQPQHF
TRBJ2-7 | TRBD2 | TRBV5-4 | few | TGTGCCAGCCAGAGAACTAGCGGGGCGTCCTACGAGCAGTACTTC | CASQRTSGASYEQYF
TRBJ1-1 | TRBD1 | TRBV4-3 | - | TGCGCCAGCAGCCAGCAGACAGGGCAGATTGAAGCTTTCTTT | CASSQQTGQIEAFF
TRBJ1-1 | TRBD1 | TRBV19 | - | TGTGCCAGTAGTATGGGGACAGGGGAGTTGAACACTGAAGCTTTCTTT | CASSMGTGELNTEAFF
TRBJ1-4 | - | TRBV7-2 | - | TGTGCCAGCAGCTTAGCAGGGAGAAGTGAAAAACTGTTTTTT | CASSLAGRSEKLFF
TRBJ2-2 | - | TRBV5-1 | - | TGCGCCAGCAGCTTCACCGGGACTAACACCGGGGAGCTGTTTTTT | CASSFTGTNTGELFF
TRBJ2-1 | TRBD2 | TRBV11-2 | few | TGTGCCAGCAGCTTAGGTAGCGGGGGGGCAGGTGAGCAGTTCTTC | CASSLGSGGAGEQFF
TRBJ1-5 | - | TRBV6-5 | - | TGTGCCGCCCGACAGTTTTATAGCAATCAGCCCCAGCATTTT | CAARQFYSNQPQHF
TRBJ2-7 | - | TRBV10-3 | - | TGTGCCATCAGTGAGTCGAGCTACGAGCAGTACTTC | CAISESSYEQYF
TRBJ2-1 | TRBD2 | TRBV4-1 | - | TGCGCCAGCAGCCAAGATCGGGGGGGCCCCCTTTACAATGAGCAGTTCTTC | CASSQDRGGPLYNEQFF
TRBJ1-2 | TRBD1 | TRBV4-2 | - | TGTGCCAGCAGCCAATCGGACAGGGACGATGGCTACACCTTC | CASSQSDRDDGYTF
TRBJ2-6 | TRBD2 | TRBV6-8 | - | TGTGCCAGCAGCCAATTTGGACTAGCGGGGGGAACTGGGGCCAACGTCCTGACTTTC | CASSQFGLAGGTGANVLTF
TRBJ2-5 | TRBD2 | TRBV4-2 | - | TGTGCCAGCAGGACCACCGGGACTAGCGGCAACCCCCAAGAGACCCAGTACTTC | CASRTTGTSGNPQETQYF
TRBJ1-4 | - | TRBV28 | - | TGTGCCAGCAGTTTGGAGGGTACCAATAATGAAAAACTGTTTTTT | CASSLEGTNNEKLFF
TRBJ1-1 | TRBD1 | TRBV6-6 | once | TGTGCCAGCACCTCGACAGGGGAAGGTGAAGCTTTCTTT | CASTSTGEGEAFF
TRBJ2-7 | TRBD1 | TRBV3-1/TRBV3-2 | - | TGTGCCAGCAGCCGACAGGGCTCCTACGAGCAGTACTTC | CASSRQGSYEQYF
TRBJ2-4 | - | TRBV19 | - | TGTGCCAGTAGTATGGCGGGCAGGGGATTAGCCAAAAACATTCAGTACTTC | CASSMAGRGLAKNIQYF
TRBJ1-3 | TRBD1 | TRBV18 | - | TGTGCCAGCTCATCGTCGACAGGGACTGGAAACACCATATATTTT | CASSSSTGTGNTIYF
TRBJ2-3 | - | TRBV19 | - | TGTGCCAGTAGTATCCAGCAGGGTAACACAGATACGCAGTATTTT | CASSIQQGNTDTQYF
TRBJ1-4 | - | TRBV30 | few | TGTGCCTGGGTCTCACGGGACAACGAAAAACTGTTTTTT | CAWVSRDNEKLFF
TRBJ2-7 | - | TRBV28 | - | TGTGCCAGCAACACCCAGGGGCTCTACGAGCAGTACTTC | CASNTQGLYEQYF
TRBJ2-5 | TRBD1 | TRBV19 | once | TGTGCCAGTAGTAACACAGGGGGGCTGGAGACCCAGTACTTC | CASSNTGGLETQYF
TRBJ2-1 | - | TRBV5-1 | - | TGCGCCAGCAGATTGGGTACCTACAATGAGCAGTTCTTC | CASRLGTYNEQFF
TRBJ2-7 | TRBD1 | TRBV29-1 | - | TGCAGCGTTGAAGAAAGGGGGCTGAACGAGCAGTACTTC | CSVEERGLNEQYF
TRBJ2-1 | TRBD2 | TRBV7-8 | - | TGTGCCAGCAGCTCTGGGGGTAGCGGGGGTATTTACAATGAGCAGTTCTTC | CASSSGGSGGIYNEQFF
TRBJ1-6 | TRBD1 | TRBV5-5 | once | TGTGCCAGCAGCTCCGATGGGACAGGGAGTTCACCCCTCCACTTT | CASSSDGTGSSPLHF
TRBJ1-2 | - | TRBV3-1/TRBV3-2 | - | TGTGCCAGCAGCCAAGCGGGGGCTAACTATGGCTACACCTTC | CASSQAGANYGYTF
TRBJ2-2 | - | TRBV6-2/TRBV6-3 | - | TGTGCCAGCAGTGACCTAGGGGGCACCGGGGAGCTGTTTTTT | CASSDLGGTGELFF
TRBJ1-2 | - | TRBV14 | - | TGTGCCAGCAGCCAAGTTGGCAGGGGCTATGGCTACACCTTC | CASSQVGRGYGYTF
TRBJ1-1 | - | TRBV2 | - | TGTGCCAGCAGTGAACAGGGTAACACTGAAGCTTTCTTT | CASSEQGNTEAFF
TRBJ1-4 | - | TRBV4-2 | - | TGTGCCAGCAGCCAAGTTAGACCCGCGGGCGATGAAAAACTGTTTTTT | CASSQVRPAGDEKLFF
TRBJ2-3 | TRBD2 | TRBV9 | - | TGTGCCAGCAGCCCCCTGGGCGGGGGGGCTTCAGATACGCAGTATTTT | CASSPLGGGASDTQYF
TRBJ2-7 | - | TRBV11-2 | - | TGTGCCAGCAGCACAGACAGGGCGGGACCCTCCTACGAGCAGTACTTC | CASSTDRAGPSYEQYF
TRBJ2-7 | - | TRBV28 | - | TGTGCCAAAGGCAGGGGAAGCTCCTACGAGCAGTACTTC | CAKGRGSSYEQYF
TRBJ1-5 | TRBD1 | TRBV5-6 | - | TGTGCCAGCAGCTTGATGAATAGGGGGCGAGATAGCAATCAGCCCCAGCATTTT | CASSLMNRGRDSNQPQHF
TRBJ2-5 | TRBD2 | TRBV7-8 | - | TGTGCCAGCAGCTTAGTTTCGGGGCTAGCGGGGGCCGAAACTCAAGAGACCCAGTACTTC | CASSLVSGLAGAETQETQYF
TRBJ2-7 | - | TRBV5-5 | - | TGTGCCAGCAGCTTGACAGGGACCTACGAGCAGTACTTC | CASSLTGTYEQYF
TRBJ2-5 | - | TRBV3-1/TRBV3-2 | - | TGTGCCAGCAGCCCAGAGAGTTTGCCCAAGTACTTC | CASSPESLPKYF
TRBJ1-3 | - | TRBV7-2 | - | TGTGCCAGCAGTCCTCAGGGGGGAAACACCATATATTTT | CASSPQGGNTIYF
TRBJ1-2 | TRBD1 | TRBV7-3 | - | TGTGCCAGCAGCGGTTATCACAGGGGAGACTATGGCTACACCTTC | CASSGYHRGDYGYTF
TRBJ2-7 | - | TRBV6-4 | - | TGTGCCAGCAGTCAGCGTACCTACGAGCAGTACTTC | CASSQRTYEQYF
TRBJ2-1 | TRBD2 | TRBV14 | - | TGTGCCAGCAGCCACTCTCGGACTAGCGGTGGGTTCGACAATGAGCAGTTCTTC | CASSHSRTSGGFDNEQFF
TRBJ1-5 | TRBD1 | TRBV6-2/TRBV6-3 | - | TGTGCCAGCAGTCGACAGGGGTATCAGCCCCAGCATTTT | CASSRQGYQPQHF
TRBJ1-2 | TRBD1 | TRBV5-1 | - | TGCGCCAGCAGCCAGAATGGACAGGGCTATGGCTACACCTTC | CASSQNGQGYGYTF
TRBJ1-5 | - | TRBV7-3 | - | TGTGCCAGCAGCCTAAACAGACAGAAGGGCCAGCATTTT | CASSLNRQKGQHF
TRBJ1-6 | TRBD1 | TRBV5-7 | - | TGTGCCAGCAGCGACAACCGGGACAGGGAAAACTATAATTCACCCCTCCACTTT | CASSDNRDRENYNSPLHF
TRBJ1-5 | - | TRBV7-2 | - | TGTGCCAGCAGCTTAGTCCCCCCACAGGGCAATCAGCCCCAGCATTTT | CASSLVPPQGNQPQHF
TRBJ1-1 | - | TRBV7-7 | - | TGTGCTAGCAGCTTACTAGCGGTCTTAACAGTTGTGAAAGCTTTCTTT | CASSLLAVLTVVKAFF
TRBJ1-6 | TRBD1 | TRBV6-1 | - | TGTGCCAGCAGTACGACCGGACAGGGTGGTTCACCCCTCCACTTT | CASSTTGQGGSPLHF
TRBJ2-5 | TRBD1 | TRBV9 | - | TGTGCCAGCAGCGCCGGGACAGGGGGGGGAGAGACCCAGTACTTC | CASSAGTGGGETQYF
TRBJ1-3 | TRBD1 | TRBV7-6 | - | TGTGCCAGCAGCTCCACCGGGACAGGGTTCTTCTCTGGAAACACCATATATTTT | CASSSTGTGFFSGNTIYF
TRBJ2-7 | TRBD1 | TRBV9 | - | TGTGCCAGCAGCGCGACAGGGGAAATCACCTACGAGCAGTACTTC | CASSATGEITYEQYF
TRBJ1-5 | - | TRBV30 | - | TGTGCCTGGAGTGTACAGGCTACAGGCAATCAGCCCCAGCATTTT | CAWSVQATGNQPQHF
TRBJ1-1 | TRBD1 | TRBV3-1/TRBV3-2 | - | TGTGCCAGCAGCCAAGGGGGGACAGGGCTTCGAGCTTTCTTT | CASSQGGTGLRAFF
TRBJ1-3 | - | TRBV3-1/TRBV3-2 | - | TGTGCCAGCAGCATCGGACAGCTAAACACCATATATTTT | CASSIGQLNTIYF